Listed below are T cell receptor beta chains from one sample, sequenced in a study of cytomegalovirus exposure and HLA in healthy donors. This table comes from immunoSEQ multiplex PCR, and its TCRdb copy is limited to in-frame clones, with some not included. The table has around 150,000 clones, roughly 75% seen once. The sample was PBMCs. The receptor source for this set is a man aged 25-40 years in good health. Both conserved end residues are part of each CDR3. The D gene is left open where the match is weak. Clone sizes are given selectively: once, few, many, or a class where the clone is expanded.

CDR3 DNA	CDR3 protein	clone size	V gene	J gene	D gene
TGTGCCAGCACCTACGGGGTGGGCACTGAAGCTTTCTTT	CASTYGVGTEAFF	once	TRBV27	TRBJ1-1	.
TGTGCCAGCAGTTTAGGTAGCGGGGGCTACAATGAGCAGTTCTTC	CASSLGSGGYNEQFF	.	TRBV27	TRBJ2-1	TRBD2
TGTGCCAGCAGTACAGGGGGTAGGTATGGCTACACCTTC	CASSTGGRYGYTF	once	TRBV28	TRBJ1-2	TRBD1
TGCGCCAGCAGCGTGAGTTTGGGCAGGGCGGAGACCCAGTACTTC	CASSVSLGRAETQYF	.	TRBV5-1	TRBJ2-5	.
TGCGCCAGCAGCTTTGGGGGGTCTACTAATGAAAAACTGTTTTTT	CASSFGGSTNEKLFF	.	TRBV5-1	TRBJ1-4	.
TGCGCCAGCAGCTTATTCGCGGAGGTGGGTGAGCAGTTCTTC	CASSLFAEVGEQFF	.	TRBV5-1	TRBJ2-1	.
TGTGCCAGCAGCTTTTCGAGGGACACTGAAGCTTTCTTT	CASSFSRDTEAFF	.	TRBV11-3	TRBJ1-1	.
TGTGCCTGGAGTCGGAGGGAGGGAGAGACCCAGTACTTC	CAWSRREGETQYF	.	TRBV30	TRBJ2-5	TRBD2
TGTGCCAGCAGTTTGGAGTTCACTGAAGCTTTCTTT	CASSLEFTEAFF	.	TRBV28	TRBJ1-1	.
TGTGCCAGTAGTAGGGGGACTTCGCTCTCCTCTGGGGCCAACGTCCTGACTTTC	CASSRGTSLSSGANVLTF	.	TRBV19	TRBJ2-6	.
TGTGCCAGCAGTTTTTCAGCGGGGTCCTATGGCTACACCTTC	CASSFSAGSYGYTF	.	TRBV28	TRBJ1-2	.
TGTGCCAGCGCCGACAGGGGGCCAGTGGACGAGCAGTACTTC	CASADRGPVDEQYF	few	TRBV10-3	TRBJ2-7	TRBD1
TGTGCCAGCAGTGGCCCCACTAGCACCAATGAGCAGTTCTTC	CASSGPTSTNEQFF	.	TRBV28	TRBJ2-1	.
TGTGCCAGCTCTCTTAGCGGGAACCCCTACAATGAGCAGTTCTTC	CASSLSGNPYNEQFF	.	TRBV28	TRBJ2-1	TRBD2
TGTGCCAGTCGGGGGGCGGGACCCACAGATACGCAGTATTTT	CASRGAGPTDTQYF	few	TRBV25-1	TRBJ2-3	.
TGTGCCAGCAGTTACTCGTACACCATAGCCAAAAACATTCAGTACTTC	CASSYSYTIAKNIQYF	.	TRBV6-5	TRBJ2-4	.
TGTGCCAGCAGTCCCGGGTCTAGCAATCAGCCCCAGCATTTT	CASSPGSSNQPQHF	.	TRBV27	TRBJ1-5	.
TGTGCTAGTGGTTGGGAGGGCGGCACCCAGTACTTC	CASGWEGGTQYF	.	TRBV12-5	TRBJ2-5	TRBD2
TGTGCCAGCAGCCAGGGTCCTCTCACTGAAGCTTTCTTT	CASSQGPLTEAFF	.	TRBV6-4	TRBJ1-1	.
TGTGCCAGCAGCTCGGGGTTGGGCAATCAGCCCCAGCATTTT	CASSSGLGNQPQHF	few	TRBV5-4	TRBJ1-5	.
TGTGCCTGGAGTATACATAACGGGGAGCAGTTCTTC	CAWSIHNGEQFF	once	TRBV30	TRBJ2-1	.
TGTGCCAGCAGCGTACTTCCCACAGACAGGATAACTCCCTACGAGCAGTACTTC	CASSVLPTDRITPYEQYF	.	TRBV9	TRBJ2-7	.
TGTGCCAGCAGCGACTATCCACGGTACAATGAGCAGTTCTTC	CASSDYPRYNEQFF	.	TRBV5-8	TRBJ2-1	.
TGTGCCAGTAGTAAGGGGGAAAGGTTCGACTATGGCTACACCTTC	CASSKGERFDYGYTF	.	TRBV19	TRBJ1-2	.
TGTGCCTGGAATCCCTTGTCGGGAGTGGGGTACGAGCAGTACTTC	CAWNPLSGVGYEQYF	.	TRBV30	TRBJ2-7	.
TGTGCCAGCTCACCGGGGACAGGGGCTACCTATGGCTACACCTTC	CASSPGTGATYGYTF	.	TRBV18	TRBJ1-2	TRBD1
TGTGCCAGCTCACCACCCGGGACAGGAACGTACGAGCAGTACTTC	CASSPPGTGTYEQYF	.	TRBV18	TRBJ2-7	TRBD1
TGTGCCAGCAGCAAATTCATCTGGGGAAGCTCTCGGGAGGATACTGAAGCTTTCTTT	CASSKFIWGSSREDTEAFF	.	TRBV21-1	TRBJ1-1	.
TGTGCCAGCAGTTCGATACAGGGTGTCGGGACAGATACGCAGTATTTT	CASSSIQGVGTDTQYF	.	TRBV28	TRBJ2-3	.
TGTGCCAGCAGCTTGTATACATTTGGAGGGCCCCCCATATACAATGAGCAGTTCTTC	CASSLYTFGGPPIYNEQFF	few	TRBV7-9	TRBJ2-1	.
TGCAGTGCTAGTCCGGATGGCTACACCTTC	CSASPDGYTF	.	TRBV20-1	TRBJ1-2	.
TGTGCCATCAGCCCGGGACTAGCGGTACAAGAGACCCAGTACTTC	CAISPGLAVQETQYF	.	TRBV10-3	TRBJ2-5	TRBD2
TGTGCCAGCAGCTTGGATCTAGCGGGAGAAGCTGTATTCTACGAGCAGTACTTC	CASSLDLAGEAVFYEQYF	.	TRBV5-4	TRBJ2-7	TRBD2
TGTGCCAGCTCACCACCGGACAGGGAGAACACCATATATTTT	CASSPPDRENTIYF	.	TRBV18	TRBJ1-3	TRBD1
TGTGCCACCCAACCGCAGGGGACTAGCGGCCAGCAGTTCTTC	CATQPQGTSGQQFF	.	TRBV10-3	TRBJ2-1	TRBD2
TGTGCCAGCAGTTACTCGGGGGGGTGGGGCACCGGGGAGCTGTTTTTT	CASSYSGGWGTGELFF	.	TRBV6-5	TRBJ2-2	TRBD2
TGTGCCAGCTCCTGGAGGGGGCGGACCGGGGAGCTGTTTTTT	CASSWRGRTGELFF	.	TRBV2	TRBJ2-2	.
TGTGCCAGCTCGCGGACTAGCACCAATGAGCAGTTCTTC	CASSRTSTNEQFF	.	TRBV6-4	TRBJ2-1	TRBD2
TGCAGCGTTGAACCAGGTAACACAGATACGCAGTATTTT	CSVEPGNTDTQYF	.	TRBV29-1	TRBJ2-3	.